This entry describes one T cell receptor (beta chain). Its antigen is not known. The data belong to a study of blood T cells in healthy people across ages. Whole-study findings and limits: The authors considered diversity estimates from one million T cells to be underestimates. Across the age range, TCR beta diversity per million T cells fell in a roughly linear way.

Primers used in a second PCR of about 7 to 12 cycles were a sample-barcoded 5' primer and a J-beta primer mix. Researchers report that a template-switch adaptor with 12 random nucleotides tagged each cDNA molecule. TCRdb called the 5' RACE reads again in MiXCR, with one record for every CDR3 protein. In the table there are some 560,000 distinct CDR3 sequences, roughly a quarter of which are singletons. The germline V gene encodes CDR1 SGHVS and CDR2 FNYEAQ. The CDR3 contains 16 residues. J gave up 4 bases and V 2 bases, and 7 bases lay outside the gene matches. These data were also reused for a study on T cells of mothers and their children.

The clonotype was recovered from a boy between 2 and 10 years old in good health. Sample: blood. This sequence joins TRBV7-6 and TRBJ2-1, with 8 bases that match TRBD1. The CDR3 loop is CASSLSGTGKYNEQFF. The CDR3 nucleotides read TGTGCCAGCAGCTTATCCGGGACAGGAAAATACAATGAGCAGTTCTTC. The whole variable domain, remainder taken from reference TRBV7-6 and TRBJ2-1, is GAGVSQSPRYKVTKRGQDVALRCDPISGHVSLYWYRQALGQGPEFLTYFNYEAQQDKSGLPNDRFSAERPEGSISTLTIQRTEQRDSAMYRCASSLSGTGKYNEQFFGPGTRLTVL.